This TCR beta chain was sequenced for a study of cytomegalovirus exposure and HLA in healthy donors. Study conclusions and caveats: Later analysis identified around 15,000 TCR beta sequences associated with HLA alleles, using a false discovery rate threshold of 0.05. Most TCR sequences were rare, but some public TCRs occurred in many donors. A later analysis linked a missense variant in DCLRE1C to the trimming of TCR beta V and J genes.

Primers included in the PCR were 60 Vbeta and 13 Jbeta primers. The protocol was immunoSEQ multiplex PCR, while the TCRdb copy is restricted to in-frame clones and leaves out a portion. In the table there are approximately 100,000 clones, about 81% of which are singletons. This clone was seen a few times. The antigen is not known. There are 15 residues in the CDR3. Germline-derived CDR1 and CDR2 are SGHDT and YYEEEE. V was pared by 2 bases and J by 3 bases, with 6 bases of the junction left unmatched. The sample was PBMCs. The V call is TRBV5-6, the J call TRBJ2-5, with 8 bases lining up with TRBD1. The source is a male donor in good health and CMV-seropositive. The chain's CDR3 is CASSFWTGMEETQYF. Written as DNA, the CDR3 is TGTGCCAGCAGCTTTTGGACAGGGATGGAAGAGACCCAGTACTTC.